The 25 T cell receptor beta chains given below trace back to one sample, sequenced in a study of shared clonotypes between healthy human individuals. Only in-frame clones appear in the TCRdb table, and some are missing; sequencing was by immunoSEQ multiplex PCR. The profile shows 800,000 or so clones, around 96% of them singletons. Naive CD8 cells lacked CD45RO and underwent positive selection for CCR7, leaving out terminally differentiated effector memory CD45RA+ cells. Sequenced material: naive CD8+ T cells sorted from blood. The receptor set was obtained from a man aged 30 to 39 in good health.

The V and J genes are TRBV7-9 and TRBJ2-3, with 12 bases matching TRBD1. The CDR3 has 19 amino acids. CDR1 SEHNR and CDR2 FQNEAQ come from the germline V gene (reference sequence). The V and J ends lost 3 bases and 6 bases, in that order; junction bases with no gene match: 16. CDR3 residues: CASSFEPGTGGVNPDTQYF. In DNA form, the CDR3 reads TGTGCCAGCAGCTTTGAACCGGGGACAGGGGGCGTAAATCCGGATACGCAGTATTTT.

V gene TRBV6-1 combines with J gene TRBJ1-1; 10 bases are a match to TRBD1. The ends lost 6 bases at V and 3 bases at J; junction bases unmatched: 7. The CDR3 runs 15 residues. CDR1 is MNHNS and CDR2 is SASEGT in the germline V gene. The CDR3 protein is CASSRTGGLDTEAFF. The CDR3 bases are TGTGCCAGCAGCAGGACAGGGGGATTGGACACTGAAGCTTTCTTT.

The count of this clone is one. The CDR3 protein is CASSLAPSTGELFF. CDR3 coding DNA: TGTGCCAGCAGCTTAGCCCCATCCACCGGGGAGCTGTTTTTT. The chain recombines TRBV11-2 with TRBJ2-2; D gene ambiguous. Germline values: CDR1 SGHAT, CDR2 FQNNGV. V was cut by 1 base and J by 4 bases, with 7 bases left in between. CDR3 length: 14 amino acids.

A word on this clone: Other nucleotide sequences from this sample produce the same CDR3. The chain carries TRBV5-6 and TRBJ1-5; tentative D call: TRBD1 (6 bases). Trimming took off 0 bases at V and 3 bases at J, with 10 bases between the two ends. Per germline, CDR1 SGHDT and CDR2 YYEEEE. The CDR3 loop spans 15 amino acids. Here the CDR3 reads CASSLGQGLNQPQHF. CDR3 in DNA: TGTGCCAGCAGCTTGGGGCAGGGGCTCAATCAGCCCCAGCATTTT.

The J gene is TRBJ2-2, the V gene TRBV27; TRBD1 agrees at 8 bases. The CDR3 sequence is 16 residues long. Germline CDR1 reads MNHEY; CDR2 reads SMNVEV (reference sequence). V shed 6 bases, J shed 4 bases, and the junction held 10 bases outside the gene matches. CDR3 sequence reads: CASSLVDRVSTGELFF. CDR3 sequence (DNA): TGTGCCAGCAGCCTAGTGGACAGGGTGAGCACCGGGGAGCTGTTTTTT.

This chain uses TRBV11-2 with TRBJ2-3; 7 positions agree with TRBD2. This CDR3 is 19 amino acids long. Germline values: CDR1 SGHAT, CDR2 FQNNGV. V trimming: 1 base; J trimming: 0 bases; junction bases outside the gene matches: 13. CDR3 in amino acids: CASSLGGRVAGDSTDTQYF. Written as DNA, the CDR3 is TGTGCCAGCAGCTTAGGCGGGCGGGTAGCGGGTGATAGCACAGATACGCAGTATTTT.

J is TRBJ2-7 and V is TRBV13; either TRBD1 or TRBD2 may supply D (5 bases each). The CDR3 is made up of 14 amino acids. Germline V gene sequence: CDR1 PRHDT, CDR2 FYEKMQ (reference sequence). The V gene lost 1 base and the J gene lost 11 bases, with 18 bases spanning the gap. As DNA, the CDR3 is TGTGCCAGCAGCTTAGCAGATGGGGACCTTGGAGAGTACTTC. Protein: CASSLADGDLGEYF.

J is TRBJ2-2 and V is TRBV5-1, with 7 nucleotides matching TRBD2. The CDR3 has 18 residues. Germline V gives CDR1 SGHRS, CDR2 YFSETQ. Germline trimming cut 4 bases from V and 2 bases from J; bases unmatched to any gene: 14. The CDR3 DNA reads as TGCGCCAGCAGCATAAGGACTAGTTCTACTATTAACACCGGGGAGCTGTTTTTT. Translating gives CASSIRTSSTINTGELFF. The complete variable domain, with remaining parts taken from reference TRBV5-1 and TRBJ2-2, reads KAGVTQTPRYLIKTRGQQVTLSCSPISGHRSVSWYQQTPGQGLQFLFEYFSETQRNKGNFPGRFSGRQFSNSRSEMNVSTLELGDSALYLCASSIRTSSTINTGELFFGEGSRLTVL.

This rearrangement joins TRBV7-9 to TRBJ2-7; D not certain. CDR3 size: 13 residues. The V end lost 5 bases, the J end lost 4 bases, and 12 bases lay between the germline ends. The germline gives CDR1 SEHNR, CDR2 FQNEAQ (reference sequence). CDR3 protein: CASSPPSVYEQYF. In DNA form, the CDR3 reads TGTGCCAGCAGCCCCCCTTCTGTGTACGAGCAGTACTTC.

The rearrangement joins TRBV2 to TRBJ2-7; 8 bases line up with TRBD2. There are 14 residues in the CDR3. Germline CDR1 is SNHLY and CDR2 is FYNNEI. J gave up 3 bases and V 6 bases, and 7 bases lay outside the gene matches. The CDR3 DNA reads TGTGCCAGCAGACAAGCGGGAGCCCGCTACGAGCAGTACTTC. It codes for CASRQAGARYEQYF.

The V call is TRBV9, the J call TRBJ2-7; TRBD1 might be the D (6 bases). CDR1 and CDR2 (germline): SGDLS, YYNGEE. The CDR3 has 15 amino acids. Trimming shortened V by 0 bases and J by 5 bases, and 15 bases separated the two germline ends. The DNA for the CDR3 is TGTGCCAGCAGCGTAGGGGGGCCGTCTCGGGACGAGCAGTACTTC. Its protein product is CASSVGGPSRDEQYF.

The CDR3 nucleotides are TGTGCCAGCAGCGTAGAAGCGGGTGGCTACAATGAGCAGTTCTTC. Amino acid sequence: CASSVEAGGYNEQFF. This sequence joins TRBV9 and TRBJ2-1; D might be TRBD2 (6 bases). The CDR3 covers 15 residues. Looked up from germline, CDR1 is SGDLS and CDR2 is YYNGEE. Trimming left V 0 bases short and J 3 bases short, with 10 bases between.

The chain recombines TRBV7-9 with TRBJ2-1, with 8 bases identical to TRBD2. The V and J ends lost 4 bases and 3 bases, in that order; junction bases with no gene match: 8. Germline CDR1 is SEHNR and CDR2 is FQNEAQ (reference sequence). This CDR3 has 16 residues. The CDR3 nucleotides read TGTGCCAGCAGCTCCAGCACGGGAGGGATCTACAATGAGCAGTTCTTC. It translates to CASSSSTGGIYNEQFF.

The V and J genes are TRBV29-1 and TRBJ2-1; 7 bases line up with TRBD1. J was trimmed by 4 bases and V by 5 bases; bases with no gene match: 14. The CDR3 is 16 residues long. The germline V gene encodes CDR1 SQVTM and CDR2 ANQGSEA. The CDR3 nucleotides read TGCAGCGTTCCAGGGGGAACAGGTGAAAAATACAATGAGCAGTTCTTC. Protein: CSVPGGTGEKYNEQFF.

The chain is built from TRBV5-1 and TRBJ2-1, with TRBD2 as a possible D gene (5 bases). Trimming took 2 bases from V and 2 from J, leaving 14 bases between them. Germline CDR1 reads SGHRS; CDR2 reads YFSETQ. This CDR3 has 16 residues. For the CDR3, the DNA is TGCGCCAGCAGCTTCGGAGGTTCCCGGCCCTACAATGAGCAGTTCTTC. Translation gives CASSFGGSRPYNEQFF.

CDR3 region: CASSEVGQGNTEAFF. Written as DNA, the CDR3 is TGTGCCAGCAGTGAAGTGGGACAGGGAAACACTGAAGCTTTCTTT. The genes are TRBV2 and TRBJ1-1, with 9 bases fitting TRBD1. The J segment lost 2 bases and the V segment lost 1 base, leaving 2 bases of the junction unmatched. The CDR3 length is 15 residues. The V gene's germline CDR1 is SNHLY and CDR2 FYNNEI.

The chain's CDR3 is CASSHDNRDFHTDTQYF. CDR3 DNA: TGTGCCAGCAGCCATGACAACCGGGACTTCCACACAGATACGCAGTATTTT. The chain has TRBV11-2 and TRBJ2-3; tentatively, D is TRBD2 (6 bases). Trimming cost V 5 bases and J 2 bases, with 20 bases left between them. Per the germline V gene, CDR1 is SGHAT and CDR2 is FQNNGV. CDR3 length equals 17 residues.

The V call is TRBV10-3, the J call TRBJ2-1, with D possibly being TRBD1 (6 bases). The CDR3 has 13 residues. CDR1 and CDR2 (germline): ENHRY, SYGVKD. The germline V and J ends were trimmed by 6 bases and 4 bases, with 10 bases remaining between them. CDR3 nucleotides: TGTGCCATCAGCCAGACAGGATACAATGAGCAGTTCTTC. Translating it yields CAISQTGYNEQFF.

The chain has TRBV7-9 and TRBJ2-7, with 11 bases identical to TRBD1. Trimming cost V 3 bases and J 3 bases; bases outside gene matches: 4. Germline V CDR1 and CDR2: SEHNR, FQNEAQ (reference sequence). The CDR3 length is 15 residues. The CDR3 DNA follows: TGTGCCAGCAGCTTTTCCGGGACAGGGGGCTACGAGCAGTACTTC. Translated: CASSFSGTGGYEQYF.

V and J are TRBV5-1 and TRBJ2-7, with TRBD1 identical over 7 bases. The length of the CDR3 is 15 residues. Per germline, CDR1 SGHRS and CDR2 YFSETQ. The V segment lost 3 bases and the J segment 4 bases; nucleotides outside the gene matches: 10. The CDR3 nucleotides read TGCGCCAGCAGCTGGGCCCGGGACAGCTTTTACGAGCAGTACTTC. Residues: CASSWARDSFYEQYF.

This CDR3 is CASRPQGLAEYEQYF. Written as DNA, the CDR3 is TGTGCCAGCAGACCACAGGGACTAGCGGAATACGAGCAGTACTTC. The V and J genes are TRBV11-2 and TRBJ2-7; TRBD2 matches at 11 bases. Germline V lookup: CDR1 SGHAT, CDR2 FQNNGV. Unmatched junction bases numbered 8, after V lost 6 bases and J lost 4 bases. The length of the CDR3 is 15 residues.

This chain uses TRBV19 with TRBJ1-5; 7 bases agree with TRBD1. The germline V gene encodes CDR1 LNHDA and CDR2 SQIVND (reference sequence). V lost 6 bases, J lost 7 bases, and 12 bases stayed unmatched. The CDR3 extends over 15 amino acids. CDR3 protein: CASREEQGLDQPQHF. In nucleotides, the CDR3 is TGTGCCAGTAGGGAGGAACAGGGGCTCGACCAGCCCCAGCATTTT.

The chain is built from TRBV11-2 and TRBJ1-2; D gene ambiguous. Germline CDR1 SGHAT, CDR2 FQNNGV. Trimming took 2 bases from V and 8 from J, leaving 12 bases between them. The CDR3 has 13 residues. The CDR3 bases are TGTGCCAGCAGCTTAACCGGTACGGGGGGCTACACCTTC. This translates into CASSLTGTGGYTF.

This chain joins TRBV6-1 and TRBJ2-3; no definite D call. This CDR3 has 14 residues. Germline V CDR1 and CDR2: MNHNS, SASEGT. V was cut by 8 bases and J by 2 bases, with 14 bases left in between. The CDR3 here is CASWEGSNTDTQYF. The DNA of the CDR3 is TGTGCCAGCTGGGAAGGGTCTAACACAGATACGCAGTATTTT.

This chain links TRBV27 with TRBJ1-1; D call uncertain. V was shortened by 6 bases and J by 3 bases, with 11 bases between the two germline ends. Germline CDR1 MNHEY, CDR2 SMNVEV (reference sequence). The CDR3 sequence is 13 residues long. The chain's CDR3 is CASSLGGDTEAFF. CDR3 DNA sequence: TGTGCCAGCAGCCTCGGTGGCGACACTGAAGCTTTCTTT.